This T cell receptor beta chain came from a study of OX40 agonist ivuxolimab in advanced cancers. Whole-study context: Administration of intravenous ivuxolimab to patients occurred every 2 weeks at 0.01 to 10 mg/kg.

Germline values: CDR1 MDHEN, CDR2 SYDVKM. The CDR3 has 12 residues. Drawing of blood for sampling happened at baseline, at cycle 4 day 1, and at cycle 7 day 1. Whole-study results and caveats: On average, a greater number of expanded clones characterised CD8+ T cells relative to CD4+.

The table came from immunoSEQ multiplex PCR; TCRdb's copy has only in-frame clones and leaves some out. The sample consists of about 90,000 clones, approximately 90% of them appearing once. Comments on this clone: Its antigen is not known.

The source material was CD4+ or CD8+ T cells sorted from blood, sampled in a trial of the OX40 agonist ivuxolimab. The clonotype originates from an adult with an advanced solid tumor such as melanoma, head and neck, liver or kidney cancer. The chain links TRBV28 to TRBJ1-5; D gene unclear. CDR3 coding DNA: TGTGGCCTCTCCGGAAGCAATCAGCCCCAGCATTTT. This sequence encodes CGLSGSNQPQHF. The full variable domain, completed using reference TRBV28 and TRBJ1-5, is DVKVTQSSRYLVKRTGEKVFLECVQDMDHENMFWYRQDPGLGLRLIYFSYDVKMKEKGDIPEGYSVSREKKERFSLILESASTNQTSMYLCGLSGSNQPQHFGDGTRLSIL.